This TCR beta chain was identified in a study of regulatory T cells in long-lasting Graves disease. This clonotype was counted only a few times. Antigen specificity is unknown. The CDR3 is made up of 18 amino acids. CDR1 and CDR2 (germline): DFQATT, SNEGSKA (reference sequence). V lost 0 bases and J lost 5, with 22 bases in between. This sample's time point: persistent/refractory GD, antithyroid drugs over 5 years with positive TRAb. PBMC RNA served as the TCR library source. The TCR beta library used iRepertoire HTBI primers with Arm-PCR amplification of CDR3. TCRdb fed the multiplex PCR reads into MiXCR, producing one record per CDR3 protein. The repertoire includes some 440,000 distinct CDR3 sequences, around 21% of them detected once, and 7% to 10% sits in the top ten. Study outcomes and limitations: Newly diagnosed patients shared about a thousand public clonotypes; persistent patients shared approximately 2,700.

This specimen consisted of peripheral blood mononuclear cells (PBMCs), obtained when the disease was refractory, from a patient treated with antithyroid drugs. V usage is TRBV20-1 and J usage is TRBJ2-2, with D hard to call. The receptor comes from a female donor with Graves disease. The CDR3 DNA follows: TGCAGTGCTAGAGATTCAGATCAGCGCCCAAAGATTACCGGGGAGCTGTTTTTT. Protein sequence: CSARDSDQRPKITGELFF.